This T cell receptor beta chain was found in a study of blood T cells in healthy people across ages. Healthy Caucasian individuals from Russia aged roughly 6 to 100 were enrolled as donors. As regards this clonotype: No antigen is known for it.

Primed by a sample-barcoded 5' primer and a J-beta primer mix, a second PCR proceeded for about 6 to 11 cycles. Per sample, CDR3-containing paired-end reads numbered at least 3 million. MiXCR, run by TCRdb on the 5' RACE reads, gives a single entry per CDR3 protein. The table has under 2 million distinct CDR3 sequences, roughly 32% seen once; the top ten hold approximately 10%. General study points: Long-lived and aged donors differed, with more naive CD4+ cells and higher diversity in the long-lived.

The germline V gene has CDR1 DFQATT and CDR2 SNEGSKA (reference sequence). The CDR3 has 17 amino acids. The V gene lost 0 bases and the J gene lost 0 bases, with 12 bases spanning the gap. The chain is built from TRBV20-1 and TRBJ2-6; TRBD2 might be the D (6 bases). The sample consisted of blood. The sequence derives from a woman in her 30s in good health. CDR3 nucleotides: TGCAGTGCTAGAGATCACCGGGAGATCTCTGGGGCCAACGTCCTGACTTTC. It codes for CSARDHREISGANVLTF.